This passage covers 21 T cell receptor beta chains from one sample sequenced in a study of stem cell transplantation in POMP-related autoinflammatory disease. Profiled with immunoSEQ multiplex PCR; TCRdb holds only in-frame clones, not every one. The table lists about 26,000 clones, 80% to 85% of them singletons. This sample comprised CD4+ T cells from PBMCs, obtained before stem cell transplantation. Receptors were obtained from a human donor with POMP-related autoinflammation and immune dysregulation (PRAID).

The chain couples TRBV7-3 to TRBJ2-5; 9 positions agree with TRBD1. After removal of 3 bases from V and 3 bases from J, the junction contained 2 bases not matched to a gene. The CDR3 loop spans 14 amino acids. Germline lookup yields CDR1 SGHTA and CDR2 FQGTGA. The CDR3 sequence is CASSLTGGKETQYF. The CDR3, as DNA: TGTGCCAGCAGCTTGACAGGGGGAAAAGAGACCCAGTACTTC.

This clone was found a few times. The chain joins TRBV7-9 to TRBJ2-1, with TRBD1 as a possible D gene (6 bases). Trimming pared 5 bases from V and 0 bases from J, leaving 11 bases between. Germline V gene sequence: CDR1 SEHNR, CDR2 FQNEAQ (reference sequence). The CDR3 runs 15 residues. The CDR3 here is CASSLRGGSYNEQFF. CDR3 nucleotide sequence: TGTGCCAGCAGCCTCCGAGGGGGCTCCTACAATGAGCAGTTCTTC.

This clone was found once. The chain recombines TRBV30 with TRBJ1-2; D not resolved. This CDR3 has 16 residues. Germline-derived CDR1 and CDR2 are GTSNPN and SVGIG (reference sequence). V was pared by 3 bases and J by 8 bases, with 25 bases between. The CDR3 DNA follows: TGTGCCTGGAGCATTGGATACTCTCGGGTTTTAGAGGGCTACACCTTC. Its protein is CAWSIGYSRVLEGYTF.

V and J are TRBV29-1 and TRBJ2-6; either TRBD1 or TRBD2 may fit D (5 bases each). CDR3 length equals 16 residues. The germline V gene has CDR1 SQVTM and CDR2 ANQGSEA. V lost 2 bases and J lost 0, with 11 bases in between. This CDR3 reads CSVERGRSSGANVLTF. The CDR3 DNA reads as TGCAGCGTTGAACGGGGCCGAAGCTCTGGGGCCAACGTCCTGACTTTC.

This clone is a singleton in its sample. This sequence joins TRBV2 and TRBJ2-7; 7 bases are shared with TRBD1. The V and J ends lost 4 bases and 0 bases, in that order; junction bases with no gene match: 6. There are 15 residues in the CDR3. Germline loops: CDR1 SNHLY, CDR2 FYNNEI. The CDR3 coding sequence is TGTGCCAGCAGTGGACAGGGCGGCCTCTCCTACGAGCAGTACTTC. It yields the protein CASSGQGGLSYEQYF.

V usage is TRBV7-9 and J usage is TRBJ1-2; 8 positions agree with TRBD1. CDR1 is SEHNR, CDR2 FQNEAQ, per germline (reference sequence). V shed 0 bases, J shed 3 bases, and the junction held 3 bases outside the gene matches. The CDR3 length is 15 residues. The CDR3 DNA follows: TGTGCCAGCAGCTTAGCACAGGGGGAGGACTATGGCTACACCTTC. Residues: CASSLAQGEDYGYTF. The full variable domain, completed using reference TRBV7-9 and TRBJ1-2, is DTGVSQNPRHKITKRGQNVTFRCDPISEHNRLYWYRQTLGQGPEFLTYFQNEAQLEKSRLLSDRFSAERPKGSFSTLEIQRTEQGDSAMYLCASSLAQGEDYGYTFGSGTRLTVV.

Concerning this clone itself: This same CDR3 is encoded by further DNA sequences in the sample. CDR3 DNA sequence: TGTGCCAGCAGCCCCTCCTACGAGCAGTACTTC. Amino acid sequence: CASSPSYEQYF. This chain links TRBV2 with TRBJ2-7; no definite D call. Trimming left V 6 bases short and J 0 bases short, with 3 bases between. The CDR3 contains 11 residues. Germline lookup yields CDR1 SNHLY and CDR2 FYNNEI.

The V call is TRBV5-1, the J call TRBJ1-2; D is undetermined. V lost 0 bases to trimming and J lost 4 bases, with 10 bases between them. The germline gives CDR1 SGHRS, CDR2 YFSETQ. The CDR3 extends over 14 amino acids. The CDR3, as DNA: TGCGCCAGCAGCTTGGGGGCTCAATTCTATGGCTACACCTTC. Encoded protein: CASSLGAQFYGYTF.

The V gene is TRBV10-3, the J gene TRBJ2-7; 7 positions match TRBD2. This CDR3 is built from 17 residues. CDR1 and CDR2 from the germline V gene are ENHRY and SYGVKD. Trimming at V came to 6 bases and at J to 2 bases, leaving 16 bases not matched to a gene. The CDR3 region is CAIRGGPSGPLAYEQYF. The DNA for the CDR3 is TGTGCCATCAGGGGAGGGCCTAGCGGTCCCCTCGCCTACGAGCAGTACTTC.

This clone has a single count. The V gene is TRBV27, the J gene TRBJ2-5; D is possibly TRBD2 (6 bases). V lost 6 bases to trimming and J lost 5 bases, with 13 bases between them. Looked up from germline, CDR1 is MNHEY and CDR2 is SMNVEV (reference sequence). The CDR3 is 13 amino acids. Here the CDR3 reads CASSSGRGETQYF. CDR3 sequence (DNA): TGTGCCAGCAGCTCCGGGAGAGGGGAGACCCAGTACTTC.

CDR3 coding DNA: TGTGCCAGCAGCTTGGGCAGCCTCTCTGGAAACACCATATATTTT. Translated, it gives CASSLGSLSGNTIYF. V gene TRBV11-2 combines with J gene TRBJ1-3; D ambiguous. V was shortened by 3 bases and J by 0 bases, with 9 bases between the two germline ends. Germline CDR1 and CDR2: SGHAT and FQNNGV. The CDR3 consists of 15 residues. The full variable domain, rest sourced from reference TRBV11-2 and TRBJ1-3, is EAGVAQSPRYKIIEKRQSVAFWCNPISGHATLYWYQQILGQGPKLLIQFQNNGVVDDSQLPKDRFSAERLKGVDSTLKIQPAKLEDSAVYLCASSLGSLSGNTIYFGEGSWLTVV.

The V and J genes are TRBV2 and TRBJ2-7; TRBD2 is a possible D gene (5 bases). In germline, CDR1 is SNHLY, CDR2 FYNNEI. CDR3 length equals 15 residues. Trimming stripped 8 bases from V and 1 base from J, with 18 bases between. In DNA form, the CDR3 reads TGTGCCAGCGGGGATCGGGGAACGCGTTCCTACGAGCAGTACTTC. It specifies CASGDRGTRSYEQYF.

The chain joins TRBV29-1 to TRBJ2-3; TRBD2 is a possible D gene (5 bases). The CDR3 sequence is 14 residues long. In germline, CDR1 is SQVTM, CDR2 ANQGSEA. V dropped 6 bases and J dropped 0 bases, with 13 bases sitting between them. The CDR3 sequence: CSVRGKGSTDTQYF. CDR3 nucleotides: TGCAGCGTGAGAGGGAAGGGAAGCACAGATACGCAGTATTTT.

CDR3 amino acids: CASREGSSGNTIYF. The CDR3 bases are TGCGCCAGCAGAGAGGGGAGCTCTGGAAACACCATATATTTT. The rearrangement joins TRBV5-1 to TRBJ1-3; D might be TRBD1 (5 bases). This CDR3 comprises 14 residues. V was cut by 5 bases and J by 0 bases, with 9 bases left in between. Germline CDR1 is SGHRS and CDR2 is YFSETQ.

Concerning this clone: Relative to the germline gene, one junction end is altered; a read error may explain this. The chain carries TRBV11-2 and TRBJ2-7, with TRBD1 matching 7 bases. The CDR3 is made up of 15 amino acids. Germline assignment: CDR1 SGHAT and CDR2 FQNNGV. CDR3 coding DNA: TGTGCCAGCAGCGTAGACAGGGAATTCCCGTACGAGCAGTACTTC. Amino acid sequence: CASSVDREFPYEQYF.

The chain has TRBV9 and TRBJ2-1, with D unresolved. V lost 4 bases to trimming and J lost 0 bases, with 17 bases between them. The CDR3 contains 17 residues. From germline, CDR1 is SGDLS and CDR2 YYNGEE. CDR3 DNA: TGTGCCAGCAGCCTGAGGACGTGGGGAAGCTCCTACAATGAGCAGTTCTTC. Protein product: CASSLRTWGSSYNEQFF.

The chain has TRBV9 and TRBJ2-7; 10 bases are shared with TRBD2. The CDR3 is 15 residues long. Looked up from germline, CDR1 is SGDLS and CDR2 is YYNGEE. With V trimmed by 9 bases and J by 0 bases, 9 bases remained unmatched. The CDR3 DNA reads TGTGCCAACCTTCGACTAGCGGGCCACTCCTACGAGCAGTACTTC. Encoded protein: CANLRLAGHSYEQYF.

This chain uses TRBV11-2 with TRBJ1-3; no firm D call. The germline CDR1 and CDR2 sequences are SGHAT and FQNNGV. This CDR3 has 15 residues. V dropped 0 bases and J dropped 0 bases, with 6 bases sitting between them. The CDR3 DNA follows: TGTGCCAGCAGCTTAGAGGCGGTCTCTGGAAACACCATATATTTT. Residues: CASSLEAVSGNTIYF.

This clone was observed a few times. The genes are TRBV7-9 and TRBJ1-5; D gene ambiguous. The germline V gene has CDR1 SEHNR and CDR2 FQNEAQ (reference sequence). The CDR3 is 14 amino acids. Trimming pared 1 base from V and 1 base from J, leaving 5 bases between. The CDR3 DNA reads as TGTGCCAGCAGCTTAGACACCAGCAATCAGCCCCAGCATTTT. It yields the protein CASSLDTSNQPQHF.

The V and J genes are TRBV7-6 and TRBJ2-5; no clear D. Per germline, CDR1 SGHVS and CDR2 FNYEAQ. This CDR3 is 13 amino acids long. The V end was cut by 2 bases, the J end by 4 bases, with 8 bases between. DNA for the CDR3: TGTGCCAGCAGCTTAAGCATAGTAGAGACCCAGTACTTC. Translation: CASSLSIVETQYF.

The chain joins TRBV6-5 to TRBJ1-1, with TRBD1 matching 7 bases. The CDR3 extends over 13 amino acids. The trim removed 6 bases at V and 7 bases at J, leaving 8 bases unmatched. The V gene's germline CDR1 is MNHEY and CDR2 SVGAGI. The CDR3 spells CASSPPTGNEAFF. CDR3 in DNA: TGTGCCAGCAGCCCTCCGACAGGGAATGAAGCTTTCTTT.